The rows below give T cell receptor beta chains drawn from one sample of a study of T cells in Graves' hyperthyroidism and ophthalmopathy. TCRdb reprocessed the multiplex PCR reads with MiXCR, giving one entry per CDR3 protein. The sample holds over 300,000 distinct CDR3 sequences; 11% to 15% are singletons and the top ten take approximately 10%. The specimen sequenced was blood. These receptor sequences come from a woman aged 55 to 70 with Graves' hyperthyroidism. Both conserved end residues are part of each CDR3. The order of the fields is clone size, D gene, V gene, J gene, CDR3 DNA, CDR3 protein. The D gene is left open where the match is weak. Size is omitted from some rows. Given values are once, few, many or a class for expanded clones.

abundance: many; d_gene: .; v_gene: TRBV7-3; j_gene: TRBJ2-5; CDR3nt: TGTGCCAGCAGCTTAACAGCAATAGAGACCCAGTACTTC; CDR3aa: CASSLTAIETQYF
abundance: many; d_gene: .; v_gene: TRBV6-1; j_gene: TRBJ1-2; CDR3nt: TGTGCCAGCAGTCGGGACGGGGGAAGATCGGTTGGCTACACCTTC; CDR3aa: CASSRDGGRSVGYTF
abundance: many; d_gene: .; v_gene: TRBV28; j_gene: TRBJ1-2; CDR3nt: TGTGCCAGTTGGGGACCCAGGGATGGCTACACCTTC; CDR3aa: CASWGPRDGYTF
abundance: few; d_gene: .; v_gene: TRBV25-1; j_gene: TRBJ2-7; CDR3nt: TGTGCCAGCAGTGATAGTCGGCGGGGTAACTACGAGCAGTACTTC; CDR3aa: CASSDSRRGNYEQYF
abundance: .; d_gene: .; v_gene: TRBV20-1; j_gene: TRBJ2-2; CDR3nt: TGCAGTGCTAGAGGCGGTGCAGGGTCCGGGGAGCTGTTTTTT; CDR3aa: CSARGGAGSGELFF
abundance: many; d_gene: TRBD2; v_gene: TRBV6-1; j_gene: TRBJ2-7; CDR3nt: TGTGCCAGCAGTGAAGTGGTAGCGGGAGCTAGCTCCTACGAGCAGTACTTC; CDR3aa: CASSEVVAGASSYEQYF
abundance: .; d_gene: .; v_gene: TRBV24-1; j_gene: TRBJ2-1; CDR3nt: TGTGCCATCACGAGTCGCTCCTACAATGAGCAGTTCTTC; CDR3aa: CAITSRSYNEQFF
abundance: .; d_gene: TRBD1; v_gene: TRBV18; j_gene: TRBJ2-7; CDR3nt: TGTGCCAGCTCTCCGGACAGGGAGCGGACCGAGCAGTACTTC; CDR3aa: CASSPDRERTEQYF
abundance: many; d_gene: .; v_gene: TRBV19; j_gene: TRBJ1-1; CDR3nt: TGTGCCAGTAGTATTACGGAAACGAACACTGAAGCTTTCTTT; CDR3aa: CASSITETNTEAFF
abundance: .; d_gene: .; v_gene: TRBV27; j_gene: TRBJ2-7; CDR3nt: TGTGCCAGCAGTTTGGGCGGGACCCCAGACGGCGAGCAGTACTTC; CDR3aa: CASSLGGTPDGEQYF
abundance: many; d_gene: TRBD2; v_gene: TRBV9; j_gene: TRBJ2-2; CDR3nt: TGTGCCAGCAGCGTAGGCGGGAGGGACGGCGGGGAGCTGTTTTTT; CDR3aa: CASSVGGRDGGELFF
abundance: many; d_gene: .; v_gene: TRBV3-1; j_gene: TRBJ2-7; CDR3nt: TGTGCCAGCAGCCTAAGCCACGAGCAGTACTTC; CDR3aa: CASSLSHEQYF
abundance: .; d_gene: TRBD2; v_gene: TRBV24-1; j_gene: TRBJ2-1; CDR3nt: TGTGCCACCAGTGATCCGGGGACTAGCGGGAGGCCCAGCGAGCAGTTCTTC; CDR3aa: CATSDPGTSGRPSEQFF
abundance: few; d_gene: .; v_gene: TRBV11-2; j_gene: TRBJ2-7; CDR3nt: TGTGCCAGCAGCTTAGATCGAGCTAGCCGGTCCTACGAGCAGTACTTC; CDR3aa: CASSLDRASRSYEQYF
abundance: few; d_gene: TRBD2; v_gene: TRBV5-6; j_gene: TRBJ2-7; CDR3nt: TGTGCCAGCAGCTTGACGCGGGAGAATAGCTACGAGCAGTACTTC; CDR3aa: CASSLTRENSYEQYF
abundance: .; d_gene: .; v_gene: TRBV11-3; j_gene: TRBJ1-1; CDR3nt: TGTGCCAGCAGCTCAGAGCGGGGACTGAACACTGAAGCTTTCTTT; CDR3aa: CASSSERGLNTEAFF
abundance: many; d_gene: TRBD2; v_gene: TRBV12-3/TRBV12-4; j_gene: TRBJ2-1; CDR3nt: TGTGCCAGCAGTTTAGCCCCCAGCGGGAGGAGTGAGCAGTTCTTC; CDR3aa: CASSLAPSGRSEQFF
abundance: .; d_gene: .; v_gene: TRBV7-3; j_gene: TRBJ2-3; CDR3nt: TGTGCCAGCAGCTCCCTCGGAGGGTCCGGAGATACGCAGTATTTT; CDR3aa: CASSSLGGSGDTQYF
abundance: many; d_gene: .; v_gene: TRBV18; j_gene: TRBJ1-1; CDR3nt: TGTGCCAGCTCACGAGAGGTTGTTGGCAGCGGGGCTTTCTTT; CDR3aa: CASSREVVGSGAFF
abundance: few; d_gene: TRBD1; v_gene: TRBV29-1; j_gene: TRBJ2-2; CDR3nt: TGCAGCGCGGGACAGGAGGACGCCGGGGAGCTGTTTTTT; CDR3aa: CSAGQEDAGELFF
abundance: many; d_gene: TRBD1; v_gene: TRBV7-8; j_gene: TRBJ2-5; CDR3nt: TGTGCCAGCAGCTTATTTCGAACATTGTGGGGACAGGGGCGGGTCGGAGAGACCCAGTACTTC; CDR3aa: CASSLFRTLWGQGRVGETQYF
abundance: many; d_gene: .; v_gene: TRBV11-3; j_gene: TRBJ1-1; CDR3nt: TGTGCCAGCAGCTTAGATGTAGGTTGGGACACTGAAGCTTTCTTT; CDR3aa: CASSLDVGWDTEAFF
abundance: few; d_gene: .; v_gene: TRBV2; j_gene: TRBJ2-6; CDR3nt: TGTGCCAGCAAGACGGTCGCTGGGGCCAACGTCCTGACTTTC; CDR3aa: CASKTVAGANVLTF
abundance: few; d_gene: TRBD2; v_gene: TRBV6-1; j_gene: TRBJ2-3; CDR3nt: TGTGCCAGCAGTGAAAGGGGAGGAGCGGGAGCCCTGGGGACAGATACGCAGTATTTT; CDR3aa: CASSERGGAGALGTDTQYF
abundance: many; d_gene: TRBD2; v_gene: TRBV6-2/TRBV6-3; j_gene: TRBJ2-7; CDR3nt: TGTGCCAGCAACCTCGGACTAGCGGGAGCGGGTGAGCAGTACTTC; CDR3aa: CASNLGLAGAGEQYF
abundance: .; d_gene: TRBD2; v_gene: TRBV12-3/TRBV12-4; j_gene: TRBJ2-2; CDR3nt: TGTGCCAGCAGTCCCCCCCTAGCGGGAGGGCCAGGGACCGGGGAGCTGTTTTTT; CDR3aa: CASSPPLAGGPGTGELFF
abundance: many; d_gene: .; v_gene: TRBV7-8; j_gene: TRBJ2-3; CDR3nt: TGTGCCAGCACAATCAGGGGAAGCACAGATACGCAGTATTTT; CDR3aa: CASTIRGSTDTQYF
abundance: .; d_gene: TRBD2; v_gene: TRBV28; j_gene: TRBJ2-7; CDR3nt: TGTGCCAGCAGTCTACTGACTAGCGGGATCTACGAGCAGTACTTC; CDR3aa: CASSLLTSGIYEQYF
abundance: .; d_gene: TRBD2; v_gene: TRBV19; j_gene: TRBJ2-7; CDR3nt: TGTGCCAGTAGGGGACTAGCGGGAGCTGGCGAGCAGTACTTC; CDR3aa: CASRGLAGAGEQYF
abundance: .; d_gene: .; v_gene: TRBV20-1; j_gene: TRBJ2-7; CDR3nt: TGCAGTGCTAGAGATCGGACTCTTAAGGACGAGCAGTACTTC; CDR3aa: CSARDRTLKDEQYF